The rows below give T cell receptor beta chains drawn from one sample of a study of blood T cells in healthy people across ages. Each CDR3 protein gets one entry after TCRdb re-called the 5' RACE reads with MiXCR. This table has 1 million or so distinct CDR3 sequences, under 30% appearing once. These data were also reused for a study on T cells of mothers and their children.

Sequenced input: blood. Receptors were obtained from a girl aged 2-10 years in good health. CDR3s include the opening cysteine and the closing phenylalanine or tryptophan. A D gene is named only where the DNA matches it firmly. For some rows the clone size is stated as once, few or many, or as a class when expanded; others skip it.

clone_size	v_call	d_call	j_call	cdr3_aa	cdr3_nt
few	TRBV20-1	NA	TRBJ2-7	CSASNDRDHYEQYF	TGCAGTGCTAGTAATGACAGAGACCACTACGAGCAGTACTTC
NA	TRBV7-2	TRBD2	TRBJ2-7	CASSPSGGRGHEQYF	TGTGCCAGCAGCCCCTCCGGCGGGAGGGGACACGAGCAGTACTTC
NA	TRBV12-3/TRBV12-4	TRBD2	TRBJ2-7	CASSDTGTSGTISSYEQYF	TGTGCCAGCAGTGATACCGGGACTAGCGGGACTATCAGCTCCTACGAGCAGTACTTC
NA	TRBV7-3	TRBD2	TRBJ2-1	CASSLNSGAGMGEQFF	TGTGCCAGCAGCTTAAATAGCGGGGCCGGTATGGGTGAGCAGTTCTTC
few	TRBV12-3/TRBV12-4	TRBD1	TRBJ2-5	CASSFGTGSYGQYF	TGTGCCAGCAGTTTTGGGACAGGGTCCTACGGGCAGTACTTC
NA	TRBV11-2	TRBD1	TRBJ1-1	CASSLVGQGGWGTEAFF	TGTGCCAGCAGCTTAGTTGGACAGGGGGGCTGGGGCACTGAAGCTTTCTTT
NA	TRBV29-1	NA	TRBJ2-3	CSVGNLGGNTDTQYF	TGCAGCGTTGGAAATTTAGGGGGGAACACAGATACGCAGTATTTT
NA	TRBV4-1	NA	TRBJ2-3	CASSRRRSFGTQYF	TGCGCCAGCAGCCGAAGGCGGTCTTTCGGTACGCAGTATTTT
few	TRBV6-2/TRBV6-3	NA	TRBJ2-6	CASSFRSGANVLTF	TGTGCCAGCAGTTTTAGGTCTGGGGCCAACGTCCTGACTTTC
NA	TRBV15	TRBD1	TRBJ2-7	CATSTPGGAYEQYF	TGTGCCACCAGCACCCCAGGGGGCGCGTACGAGCAGTACTTC
NA	TRBV29-1	NA	TRBJ1-1	CSVAGMDGSTEAFF	TGCAGCGTGGCAGGGATGGACGGGAGCACTGAAGCTTTCTTT
few	TRBV7-3	NA	TRBJ2-5	CASSSGPQGSQETQYF	TGTGCCAGCAGCTCCGGGCCCCAGGGGAGCCAAGAGACCCAGTACTTC
few	TRBV29-1	TRBD1	TRBJ2-5	CSADRALQETQYF	TGCAGCGCGGACAGGGCCCTCCAAGAGACCCAGTACTTC
few	TRBV15	NA	TRBJ2-2	CATSREDRGELFF	TGTGCCACCAGCAGAGAGGATAGGGGGGAGCTGTTTTTT
few	TRBV29-1	NA	TRBJ1-2	CSVAYHDRPYGYTF	TGCAGCGTAGCCTATCACGACAGGCCCTATGGCTACACCTTC
NA	TRBV20-1	TRBD2	TRBJ2-1	CSAAGDGNEQFF	TGCAGTGCAGCGGGGGATGGCAATGAGCAGTTCTTC